This T cell receptor beta chain derives from a study of blood T cells in healthy people across ages. General observations from the study: The donors' CMV status was not determined, possibly confounding changes in expanded clonotypes. In older individuals, TCR beta diversity per million T cells was lower, falling roughly linearly with age.

Worth noting for this clonotype: Its antigen remains unidentified.

Peripheral blood was drawn, about 9.7 milliliters per donor. From germline, CDR1 is SEHNR and CDR2 FQNEAQ (reference sequence). CDR3 length: 12 amino acids. The V gene lost 5 bases and the J gene lost 7 bases, with 11 bases spanning the gap. Primed by a sample-barcoded 5' primer and a J-beta primer mix, a second PCR proceeded for about 7 to 12 cycles. Each cDNA was tagged by a template-switch adaptor containing 12 random nucleotides. TCRdb processed the 5' RACE reads anew with MiXCR; each CDR3 protein has one entry. The data hold some 1.8 million distinct CDR3 sequences, with roughly two fifths observed a single time.

The TCR comes from a human donor in good health. The sample consisted of blood. The chain couples TRBV7-9 to TRBJ1-2; D may be TRBD1 (5 bases). CDR3 loop: CASSGGGGGYTF. The CDR3 region has the DNA TGTGCCAGCAGCGGGGGGGGAGGTGGCTACACCTTC. Supplemented by reference TRBV7-9 and TRBJ1-2, the full variable domain reads DTGVSQNPRHKITKRGQNVTFRCDPISEHNRLYWYRQTLGQGPEFLTYFQNEAQLEKSRLLSDRFSAERPKGSFSTLEIQRTEQGDSAMYLCASSGGGGGYTFGSGTRLTVV.